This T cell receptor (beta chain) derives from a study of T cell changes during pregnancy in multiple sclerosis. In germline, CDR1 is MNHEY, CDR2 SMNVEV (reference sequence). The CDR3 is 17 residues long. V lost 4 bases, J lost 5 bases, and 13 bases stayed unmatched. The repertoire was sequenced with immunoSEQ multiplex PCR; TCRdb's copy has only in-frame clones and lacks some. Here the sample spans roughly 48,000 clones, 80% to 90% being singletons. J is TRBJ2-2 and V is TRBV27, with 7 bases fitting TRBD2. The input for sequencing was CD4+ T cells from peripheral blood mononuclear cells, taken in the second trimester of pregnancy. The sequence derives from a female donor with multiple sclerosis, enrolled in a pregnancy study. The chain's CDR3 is CASSSYLRQRGTGELFF. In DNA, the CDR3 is TGTGCCAGCAGTTCATATCTCCGACAGCGGGGTACCGGGGAGCTGTTTTTT.